Listed below are T cell receptor beta chains from one sample, sequenced in a study of siplizumab effects on memory and regulatory T cells. Using immunoSEQ multiplex PCR, the repertoire was profiled, and TCRdb retains in-frame clones only, with some absent. The sample lists 100,000 or so clones; 80% to 95% were seen once. Sample: non-Treg CD4+ T cells sorted from blood. These receptors originate from a human donor in good health. CDR3s include the opening cysteine and the closing phenylalanine or tryptophan. The order of the fields is J gene, clone size, V gene, D gene, CDR3 DNA, CDR3 protein. A D gene is named only where the DNA matches it firmly. Clone sizes are given selectively: once, few, many, or a class where the clone is expanded.

j_gene: TRBJ2-3; abundance: NA; v_gene: TRBV5-8; d_gene: NA; CDR3nt: TGTGCCAGCAGCGGGGGGACCTTCAGCACAGATACGCAGTATTTT; CDR3aa: CASSGGTFSTDTQYF
j_gene: TRBJ2-7; abundance: NA; v_gene: TRBV30; d_gene: TRBD1; CDR3nt: TGTGCCTGGGGTTGGGACAGGAAGGCCGAGCAGTACTTC; CDR3aa: CAWGWDRKAEQYF
j_gene: TRBJ2-7; abundance: NA; v_gene: TRBV9; d_gene: TRBD1; CDR3nt: TGTGCCAGCCCTTCCACAGGGGACCACGAGCAGTACTTC; CDR3aa: CASPSTGDHEQYF
j_gene: TRBJ1-1; abundance: NA; v_gene: TRBV29-1; d_gene: TRBD1; CDR3nt: TGCAGCGTTGAACTCCCCAGGGGGAGGAGCACTGAAGCTTTCTTT; CDR3aa: CSVELPRGRSTEAFF
j_gene: TRBJ2-7; abundance: NA; v_gene: TRBV18; d_gene: NA; CDR3nt: TGTGCCAGCCGTTCGAACTCCTACGAGCAGTACTTC; CDR3aa: CASRSNSYEQYF
j_gene: TRBJ2-2; abundance: NA; v_gene: TRBV30; d_gene: TRBD2; CDR3nt: TGTGCCTGGAGTGCCGGGACTAGCGACACCGGGGAGCTGTTTTTT; CDR3aa: CAWSAGTSDTGELFF
j_gene: TRBJ2-5; abundance: NA; v_gene: TRBV6-5; d_gene: NA; CDR3nt: TGTGCCAGCAGTCCTGCCCAGGGGCGATTGCAGACCCAGTACTTC; CDR3aa: CASSPAQGRLQTQYF
j_gene: TRBJ2-2; abundance: NA; v_gene: TRBV25-1; d_gene: TRBD1; CDR3nt: TGTGCCAGCGGAAGGACAGGGGGAACCGGGGAGCTGTTTTTT; CDR3aa: CASGRTGGTGELFF
j_gene: TRBJ2-7; abundance: NA; v_gene: TRBV2; d_gene: NA; CDR3nt: TGTGCCAGCAGTGAAACGGCAACTAAGCAGTACTTC; CDR3aa: CASSETATKQYF
j_gene: TRBJ2-1; abundance: NA; v_gene: TRBV11-2; d_gene: NA; CDR3nt: TGTGCCAGCAGCTTACAGGGTAGCTCCTACAATGAGCAGTTCTTC; CDR3aa: CASSLQGSSYNEQFF
j_gene: TRBJ2-6; abundance: NA; v_gene: TRBV4-1; d_gene: NA; CDR3nt: TGCGCCAGCAGCCTGGGGGAATCTGGGGCCAACGTCCTGACTTTC; CDR3aa: CASSLGESGANVLTF
j_gene: TRBJ2-7; abundance: NA; v_gene: TRBV28; d_gene: TRBD2; CDR3nt: TGTGCCAGCAGTGGTACCGGGACTAGCGGGAGGGCGGCGTACTTC; CDR3aa: CASSGTGTSGRAAYF
j_gene: TRBJ2-4; abundance: once; v_gene: TRBV6-1; d_gene: TRBD1; CDR3nt: TGTGCCAGCTTGGACAGGGGTCGACAAAACATTCAGTACTTC; CDR3aa: CASLDRGRQNIQYF
j_gene: TRBJ2-3; abundance: NA; v_gene: TRBV5-1; d_gene: TRBD2; CDR3nt: TGCGCCAGCACCCGTCATCTAGCGGGAAACACAGATACGCAGTATTTT; CDR3aa: CASTRHLAGNTDTQYF
j_gene: TRBJ1-5; abundance: NA; v_gene: TRBV19; d_gene: NA; CDR3nt: TGTGCCAGTAGTGGGACGGGGGGGGATCAGCCCCAGCATTTT; CDR3aa: CASSGTGGDQPQHF
j_gene: TRBJ1-5; abundance: NA; v_gene: TRBV19; d_gene: NA; CDR3nt: TGTGCCAGTAGTCTCGACAGGATAAATCAGCCCCAGCATTTT; CDR3aa: CASSLDRINQPQHF
j_gene: TRBJ1-5; abundance: NA; v_gene: TRBV28; d_gene: NA; CDR3nt: TGTGCCAGCAGTCCCTCTACAGGGAGGTCAAAGCCCCAGCATTTT; CDR3aa: CASSPSTGRSKPQHF
j_gene: TRBJ2-7; abundance: NA; v_gene: TRBV20-1; d_gene: NA; CDR3nt: TGCAGTGGGTCTAGCTCCTACGAGCAGTACTTC; CDR3aa: CSGSSSYEQYF
j_gene: TRBJ2-7; abundance: NA; v_gene: TRBV29-1; d_gene: TRBD1; CDR3nt: TGCAGCGTTGAGACGAACAGGGGGTACGAGCAGTACTTC; CDR3aa: CSVETNRGYEQYF
j_gene: TRBJ1-4; abundance: NA; v_gene: TRBV7-6; d_gene: TRBD1; CDR3nt: TGTGCCAGCAGCCCCGGACAGGGTGAAAAACTGTTTTTT; CDR3aa: CASSPGQGEKLFF
j_gene: TRBJ2-1; abundance: NA; v_gene: TRBV5-1; d_gene: TRBD1; CDR3nt: TGCGCCAGCAGCTTGAGGACAGGGGGGGAAAATGAGCAGTTCTTC; CDR3aa: CASSLRTGGENEQFF
j_gene: TRBJ2-5; abundance: NA; v_gene: TRBV7-2; d_gene: NA; CDR3nt: TGTGCCAGCAGGCTGACCGAGACCCAGTACTTC; CDR3aa: CASRLTETQYF
j_gene: TRBJ2-3; abundance: NA; v_gene: TRBV30; d_gene: TRBD2; CDR3nt: TGTGCCTGGAGTGTATCCAGTAGCGGGAAAATCAGCACAGATACGCAGTATTTT; CDR3aa: CAWSVSSSGKISTDTQYF
j_gene: TRBJ2-1; abundance: NA; v_gene: TRBV7-9; d_gene: TRBD2; CDR3nt: TGTGCCAGCAGCGAGAGACCGTCTAGCGGGTCTGTATACAATGAGCAGTTCTTC; CDR3aa: CASSERPSSGSVYNEQFF
j_gene: TRBJ1-1; abundance: NA; v_gene: TRBV30; d_gene: NA; CDR3nt: TGTGCCTGGAGTTCAGTCAGGGCCACTGAAGCTTTCTTT; CDR3aa: CAWSSVRATEAFF
j_gene: TRBJ2-1; abundance: NA; v_gene: TRBV10-2; d_gene: NA; CDR3nt: TGCGCCAGCAGAGCACAGGGAGGGACCTACAATGAGCAGTTCTTC; CDR3aa: CASRAQGGTYNEQFF
j_gene: TRBJ1-4; abundance: NA; v_gene: TRBV10-3; d_gene: NA; CDR3nt: TGTGCCATCAGCCCCCACGGACGGCGGGGAACTAATGAAAAACTGTTTTTT; CDR3aa: CAISPHGRRGTNEKLFF
j_gene: TRBJ2-2; abundance: NA; v_gene: TRBV5-1; d_gene: NA; CDR3nt: TGCGCCAGCAGAGCGGGACAGAGTGAAACCCGCGGGGAGCTGTTTTTT; CDR3aa: CASRAGQSETRGELFF
j_gene: TRBJ1-5; abundance: NA; v_gene: TRBV7-9; d_gene: NA; CDR3nt: TGTGCCAGCAGCTTAGGGGATAGCAATCAGCCCCAGCATTTT; CDR3aa: CASSLGDSNQPQHF
j_gene: TRBJ2-5; abundance: NA; v_gene: TRBV28; d_gene: TRBD1; CDR3nt: TGTGCCAGCACCCCGGCGAGAGGGGGCGTGTGGGAAGAGACCCAGTACTTC; CDR3aa: CASTPARGGVWEETQYF
j_gene: TRBJ2-5; abundance: once; v_gene: TRBV19; d_gene: NA; CDR3nt: TGTGCCAGTAGTATAGGGGGCGGAATCGAAGGAGAGACCCAGTACTTC; CDR3aa: CASSIGGGIEGETQYF
j_gene: TRBJ2-7; abundance: NA; v_gene: TRBV7-3; d_gene: NA; CDR3nt: TGTGCCAGCAGCCTGACAGGACGGGGGACTATGCGCGAGCAGTACTTC; CDR3aa: CASSLTGRGTMREQYF
j_gene: TRBJ1-1; abundance: NA; v_gene: TRBV18; d_gene: TRBD1; CDR3nt: TGTGCCAGCTCACCAATGGACAGGGTGGGCCCCATGAACACTGAAGCTTTCTTT; CDR3aa: CASSPMDRVGPMNTEAFF